This TCR beta chain emerged from a study of T cells after yellow fever vaccination (dated by TCRdb to between 2018 and 2021). Regarding the research as a whole: Libraries from fractions with low cell numbers were prepared with the SMART-Seq v4 Ultra Low Input RNA kit. Bulk TCR alpha and beta repertoires were sequenced longitudinally to track T-cell clones before and after primary and booster YFV17D yellow fever vaccination. Two healthy male donors, one aged 18 to 29 and one aged 30 to 40 years, made up the cohort. Blood was collected at multiple timepoints before and after primary and secondary immunization, and bulk PBMC replicates and cell subsets were isolated.

From a lookup of the germline V gene, CDR1 and CDR2 are SGHDN and FVKESK. Measured from the cysteine to the phenylalanine, the CDR3 is 11 residues long. The sequence is cut down to CDR3 DNA, 33 bases in frame from base 1. A distance of 9 bases separates the germline ends of V and J, which lose 3 bases and 12 bases respectively. The investigation overall reported the following: Only two donors were included in the study, so the extent to which the findings can be generalized is limited. Most clones expanded after primary vaccination (approximately 96% of CD4 and about 85% of CD8) were re-detected after the booster, suggesting that broad memory maintenance occurred. A small share of clonotypes was detected in both CD4 and CD8 compartments, with the overlap likely arising from convergent recombination. FACS-sorted repertoires could contain abundant contaminating clonotypes from the bulk population, so computational filtering was required. The secondary T-cell response was weaker than the primary response but faster, peaking on day 5 instead of day 15.

The treatment or condition label on this specimen signifies: live attenuated yellow fever vaccine strain. At each blood-draw timepoint, two biological replicates of bulk PBMCs were obtained. A standard Ficoll-Paque protocol was used to isolate PBMCs from peripheral blood. RNA was extracted with TriZol from bulk PBMCs, CD4 and CD8 fractions, and dextramer-positive and dextramer-negative fractions. TCR cDNA was synthesized by 5'RACE template switching, which introduced a universal primer site and unique molecular identifiers. Priming for cDNA synthesis came from both the TCR alpha and TCR beta constant segments. Two PCR steps were used to amplify libraries, with sample barcodes and sequencing adapters being added in the second step. Sequencing of libraries was performed on Illumina HiSeq 2500 (2x100 bp) or NovaSeq (2x150 bp). Per the original workflow: MIGEC was used to demultiplex reads and collapse the reads into UMI consensus sequences, and MiXCR was used for V(D)J alignment. Vaccine-responding clonotypes were identified with edgeR using replicate PBMC samples, with FDR below 0.01 and a log2 fold change above 5 up to day 15 being required. Each bulk clonotype was labeled CD4 or CD8 based on which sequenced repertoire, CD4 or CD8, contained the clonotype at higher abundance. The raw public reads went through TCRdb reprocessing: fastp at Q25, MiXCR clone calling, in-frame beta chains kept. Under each unique CDR3 protein, matching rows form one entry showing the most common genes and DNA. None of the V and J calls come from the authors' own analysis; TCRdb made them. For this sample the table gives about 550,000 distinct CDR3 sequences, of which about a fifth were detected only once. The leading ten clones occupy more than 13% of the sample.

This clonotype was detected many times. Its antigen is currently not known. No clone much larger than this one lies a single base away; base qualities are absent. The material was PBMCs, obtained 15 days after the yellow fever booster vaccination. In this chain, TRBV14 is recombined with TRBJ2-1, with TRBD2 perhaps the D gene, on 5 matching bases. The clonotype was recovered from a man aged 25-40 years who received the YFV17D yellow fever vaccine. The CDR3 in this case is CASSHGLLQFF. In nucleotide form, the sequence is TGTGCCAGCAGCCACGGACTGTTGCAGTTCTTC.